The 6 T cell receptor beta chains below come from one sample, sequenced in a study of cytomegalovirus exposure and HLA in healthy donors. The PCR had 60 Vbeta and 13 Jbeta primers. TCRdb keeps only in-frame clones here, not all; method: immunoSEQ multiplex PCR. The data hold 100,000 to 150,000 clones, with roughly 80% observed a single time. Material: PBMCs. The receptors stem from a man younger than 35 in good health and CMV-seropositive.

The V gene is TRBV4-3, the J gene TRBJ2-3; 8 bases line up with TRBD2. Germline-derived CDR1 and CDR2 are LGHNA and YSLEER. Trimming cost V 0 bases and J 5 bases; bases outside gene matches: 7. The CDR3 is made up of 16 amino acids. As DNA, the CDR3 is TGCGCCAGCAGCCAAGATCGCGCGGGGGGTGAAGATACGCAGTATTTT. Protein: CASSQDRAGGEDTQYF.

This clone was found a few times. The gene calls are TRBV5-1 and TRBJ2-3; no firm D call. This CDR3 is built from 14 residues. Trimming cost V 3 bases and J 5 bases, with 13 bases left between them. Germline values: CDR1 SGHRS, CDR2 YFSETQ. The CDR3 DNA reads as TGCGCCAGCAGCTCCGATTCTCGGAGAGATACGCAGTATTTT. This translates into CASSSDSRRDTQYF.

J is TRBJ2-7 and V is TRBV30; D not resolved. Deletions cut 4 bases from V and 3 bases from J, with 10 bases between. This CDR3 spans 12 amino acids. Germline V gives CDR1 GTSNPN, CDR2 SVGIG (reference sequence). The CDR3, as DNA: TGTGCCTGGAACATCTTCAACTACGAGCAGTACTTC. Protein sequence: CAWNIFNYEQYF.

This chain uses TRBV27 with TRBJ2-2; no clear D gene. CDR1 is MNHEY and CDR2 is SMNVEV in the germline V gene (reference sequence). The CDR3 consists of 13 residues. The V end lost 3 bases, the J end lost 6 bases, and 8 bases lay between the germline ends. The CDR3 DNA reads TGTGCCAGCAGTTTTTTGAGTTCCGGGGAGCTGTTTTTT. Protein product: CASSFLSSGELFF.

V usage is TRBV10-2 and J usage is TRBJ2-7; D might be TRBD1 (6 bases). Trimming stripped 7 bases from V and 5 bases from J, with 12 bases between. The CDR3 runs 12 residues. Germline V gene lookup returns CDR1 WSHSY and CDR2 SAAADI. CDR3: CASINQGNEQYF. CDR3 nucleotide sequence: TGCGCCAGCATCAACCAGGGGAACGAGCAGTACTTC.

This clone showed up just a few times. The chain joins TRBV5-1 to TRBJ2-5; 7 nucleotides align to TRBD2. The CDR3 length is 14 residues. Germline CDR1 reads SGHRS; CDR2 reads YFSETQ. The J segment lost 5 bases and the V segment lost 7 bases, leaving 11 bases of the junction unmatched. This CDR3 is CASYPASGIETQYF. The CDR3 DNA reads TGCGCCAGCTATCCAGCAAGCGGGATTGAGACCCAGTACTTC.